These T cell receptor beta chains were read from a single sample in a study of shared clonotypes between healthy human individuals. Profiling relied on immunoSEQ multiplex PCR, and the TCRdb table lists in-frame clones only, not all of them. The table has 1,500,000 or so clones, 98% seen once. The sample was naive CD4+ T cells sorted from blood. The receptor source for this set is a man aged 25 to 40 in good health. Both conserved end residues are part of each CDR3. The D gene is left open where the match is weak. The size of a clone is reported for some rows only, either as once, few or many, or as a class for expanded clones.

j_gene | v_gene | d_gene | abundance | CDR3aa | CDR3nt
TRBJ2-3 | TRBV18 | TRBD2 | - | CASSQLAGGGDTQYF | TGTGCCAGCTCACAGCTAGCGGGTGGTGGAGATACGCAGTATTTT
TRBJ2-3 | TRBV9 | - | - | CASSVGLAPTDTQYF | TGTGCCAGCAGCGTAGGGCTAGCGCCCACAGATACGCAGTATTTT
TRBJ2-7 | TRBV27 | TRBD2 | - | CASKLEAASGRYEQYF | TGTGCCAGCAAGCTGGAGGCGGCAAGCGGGAGATACGAGCAGTACTTC
TRBJ2-7 | TRBV14 | - | - | CASSQDWRSYEQYF | TGTGCCAGCAGCCAAGATTGGCGGAGCTACGAGCAGTACTTC
TRBJ1-2 | TRBV5-1 | - | - | CASSFDPQVLYGYTF | TGCGCCAGCAGCTTCGACCCTCAGGTACTTTATGGCTACACCTTC
TRBJ2-7 | TRBV4-3 | - | - | CASSQDHIPLEQYF | TGCGCCAGCAGCCAAGATCATATACCTCTGGAGCAGTACTTC
TRBJ2-2 | TRBV12-5 | - | - | CASGLRGYDTGELFF | TGTGCTAGTGGTTTGCGGGGGTATGACACCGGGGAGCTGTTTTTT
TRBJ2-3 | TRBV7-8 | TRBD2 | - | CASSLTGGFHTQYF | TGTGCCAGCAGCTTAACGGGAGGGTTCCATACGCAGTATTTT
TRBJ1-4 | TRBV5-1 | - | - | CASSVAVRGSTNEKLFF | TGCGCCAGCAGCGTGGCTGTGAGAGGGAGCACTAATGAAAAACTGTTTTTT
TRBJ1-5 | TRBV6-6 | - | - | CASSYSPGAGQPQHF | TGTGCCAGCAGTTACTCGCCGGGGGCCGGTCAGCCCCAGCATTTT
TRBJ2-7 | TRBV28 | - | - | CASSFGIGTDPYEQYF | TGTGCCAGCAGTTTCGGTATCGGCACAGACCCTTACGAGCAGTACTTC
TRBJ2-7 | TRBV2 | TRBD2 | - | CASSISGSSYEQYF | TGTGCCAGCAGTATTAGCGGGAGCTCCTACGAGCAGTACTTC
TRBJ1-1 | TRBV7-6 | - | - | CASSLEPNTEAFF | TGTGCCAGCAGCTTAGAACCGAACACTGAAGCTTTCTTT
TRBJ2-1 | TRBV7-3 | - | once | CASRSGLLYNEQFF | TGTGCCAGCAGGTCGGGACTCCTTTACAATGAGCAGTTCTTC
TRBJ1-2 | TRBV18 | - | - | CASSPGGANYGYTF | TGTGCCAGCTCACCAGGGGGAGCTAACTATGGCTACACCTTC
TRBJ1-5 | TRBV6-1 | - | - | CASSESWGGNQPQHF | TGTGCCAGCAGTGAATCGTGGGGGGGCAATCAGCCCCAGCATTTT
TRBJ1-4 | TRBV28 | - | - | CASREIPANEKLFF | TGTGCCAGCAGGGAGATCCCAGCTAATGAAAAACTGTTTTTT
TRBJ2-2 | TRBV28 | TRBD1 | - | CASSFSPTGGSTGELFF | TGTGCCAGCAGTTTTTCTCCGACAGGGGGCAGCACCGGGGAGCTGTTTTTT
TRBJ2-3 | TRBV27 | - | - | CASSFLRGTDTQYF | TGTGCCAGCAGTTTCCTCCGAGGCACAGATACGCAGTATTTT
TRBJ2-5 | TRBV27 | - | - | CASRRRGVSQETQYF | TGTGCCAGCAGGCGCAGGGGAGTAAGCCAAGAGACCCAGTACTTC
TRBJ2-6 | TRBV28 | - | - | CASRPTSNVLTF | TGTGCCAGCAGGCCAACTTCCAACGTCCTGACTTTC
TRBJ1-5 | TRBV5-6 | - | - | CASSLLGGSNQPQHF | TGTGCCAGCAGCTTGCTCGGGGGGAGCAATCAGCCCCAGCATTTT
TRBJ1-2 | TRBV6-4 | - | - | CASSDTGTSYTF | TGTGCCAGCAGTGACACCGGGACCTCCTACACCTTC
TRBJ2-7 | TRBV27 | TRBD1 | - | CASRFWGGQGYEQYF | TGTGCCAGCAGGTTCTGGGGGGGACAGGGCTACGAGCAGTACTTC
TRBJ2-5 | TRBV5-1 | - | - | CASSLQGREETQYF | TGCGCCAGCAGCTTACAGGGGAGGGAAGAGACCCAGTACTTC
TRBJ2-1 | TRBV7-2 | - | - | CASSSGGGPSTYKQFF | TGTGCCAGCAGCTCCGGGGGAGGCCCCTCCACTTATAAGCAGTTCTTC
TRBJ2-7 | TRBV6-4 | - | once | CASSVRAFAYEQYF | TGTGCCAGCAGCGTGCGGGCCTTTGCCTACGAGCAGTACTTC
TRBJ2-1 | TRBV11-2 | - | - | CASSSSGAGKYNEQFF | TGTGCCAGCAGTTCCTCCGGGGCGGGCAAATACAATGAGCAGTTCTTC
TRBJ2-1 | TRBV28 | TRBD1 | - | CAVGTGPYNEQFF | TGTGCCGTCGGGACAGGGCCCTACAATGAGCAGTTCTTC
TRBJ2-2 | TRBV7-2 | - | - | CASSLDVRSTGELFF | TGTGCCAGCAGCTTAGACGTTAGGTCCACCGGGGAGCTGTTTTTT
TRBJ2-7 | TRBV15 | - | - | CATSRESWQGNFPGSYEQYF | TGTGCCACCAGCAGAGAAAGTTGGCAGGGAAATTTTCCGGGCTCCTACGAGCAGTACTTC
TRBJ2-2 | TRBV6-6 | - | once | CASFTNRQNTGELFF | TGTGCCAGCTTTACAAACCGACAGAACACCGGGGAGCTGTTTTTT
TRBJ1-1 | TRBV6-6 | - | - | CASSYLQLNTEAFF | TGTGCCAGCAGTTACTTACAGTTGAACACTGAAGCTTTCTTT
TRBJ1-5 | TRBV2 | TRBD1 | - | CASRGTGNQPQHF | TGTGCCAGCAGGGGGACAGGCAATCAGCCCCAGCATTTT
TRBJ2-1 | TRBV14 | - | - | CASSQDLGSSYNEQFF | TGTGCCAGCAGCCAAGATCTCGGCAGCTCCTACAATGAGCAGTTCTTC
TRBJ2-5 | TRBV18 | TRBD2 | - | CASSLREGETQYF | TGTGCCAGCTCGCTACGGGAGGGTGAGACCCAGTACTTC
TRBJ2-1 | TRBV5-1 | TRBD2 | - | CASSLAGSGRWDEQFF | TGCGCCAGCAGCTTGGCCGGTAGCGGGAGGTGGGATGAGCAGTTCTTC
TRBJ1-2 | TRBV7-9 | - | once | CASSLGSYGYTF | TGTGCCAGCAGCTTAGGCAGCTATGGCTACACCTTC
TRBJ2-2 | TRBV27 | - | - | CASSLYRTNTGELFF | TGTGCCAGCAGTTTATACAGGACGAACACCGGGGAGCTGTTTTTT
TRBJ1-5 | TRBV2 | - | - | CASRGPSNQPQHF | TGTGCCAGCAGGGGGCCCAGCAATCAGCCCCAGCATTTT
TRBJ2-2 | TRBV19 | - | once | CASSVVRTGELFF | TGTGCCAGTAGTGTGGTCCGGACCGGGGAGCTGTTTTTT
TRBJ2-3 | TRBV7-6 | TRBD2 | - | CASSFGTSGTDTQYF | TGTGCCAGCAGCTTCGGGACTAGCGGCACAGATACGCAGTATTTT
TRBJ1-2 | TRBV29-1 | - | - | CSFLEGRANYGYTF | TGCAGCTTCCTGGAGGGCCGGGCTAACTATGGCTACACCTTC
TRBJ2-7 | TRBV27 | TRBD2 | - | CASSNLAGNYEQYF | TGTGCCAGCAGTAATCTAGCGGGTAACTACGAGCAGTACTTC
TRBJ2-1 | TRBV5-1 | - | - | CASSFRKNNEQFF | TGCGCCAGCAGCTTCAGAAAGAACAATGAGCAGTTCTTC
TRBJ2-5 | TRBV5-1 | TRBD1 | - | CASSLAGQGGRETQYF | TGCGCCAGCAGCTTGGCCGGACAGGGGGGTCGAGAGACCCAGTACTTC
TRBJ2-7 | TRBV27 | TRBD2 | - | CASSSLTSGSSYEQYF | TGTGCCAGCAGTTCCTTGACTAGCGGGAGCTCCTACGAGCAGTACTTC
TRBJ2-7 | TRBV23-1 | TRBD1 | - | CASGTDSYEQYF | TGCGCCAGCGGGACAGACTCCTACGAGCAGTACTTC
TRBJ1-2 | TRBV28 | - | once | CASSLTSGAGYGYTF | TGTGCCAGCAGTTTGACCTCCGGGGCGGGCTATGGCTACACCTTC
TRBJ1-1 | TRBV4-2 | - | - | CASSQETGVTEAFF | TGTGCCAGCAGCCAAGAGACAGGCGTCACTGAAGCTTTCTTT
TRBJ2-7 | TRBV10-3 | - | - | CAISETREEQYF | TGTGCCATCAGTGAAACAAGAGAGGAGCAGTACTTC
TRBJ1-5 | TRBV7-9 | - | - | CASSSSDQQHNQPQHF | TGTGCCAGCAGCTCGAGCGACCAACAACACAATCAGCCCCAGCATTTT
TRBJ2-3 | TRBV18 | - | - | CASSPQADTQYF | TGTGCCAGCTCACCACAGGCGGATACGCAGTATTTT